This T cell receptor beta chain was identified in a study of post-analysis software for immune sequencing data (dated by TCRdb to between 2015 and 2017). With respect to the entire study: Recorded disease courses included relapsing-remitting, secondary progressive and progressive-relapsing multiple sclerosis, with some patients lacking subtype annotation. The patient repertoires were compared against roughly 12 previously published healthy control repertoires obtained from donors aged roughly 6 to 25 years. A subset of samples was prepared in parallel using single-end sample barcoding, then pooled and co-amplified after Illumina adapter ligation. Study-level results and caveats: The multiple sclerosis patient group was slightly younger than the control group. Multiple sclerosis patients had significantly lower normalized Chao1 diversity than controls, a result that suggests substantial peripheral T-cell clonal expansion. Four or five TRBV segments, including TRBV5-6, TRBV5-1 and TRBV20-1, were significantly more frequent in patients than controls. Direct clustering with F measure showed strong co-clustering of samples prepared in the same batch, prompting a batch-effect correction.

Libraries were prepared through PCR. For sequencing, an Illumina HiSeq 2500 was employed. To reduce PCR and sequencing biases, unique molecular identifiers were built into the TCR beta cDNA libraries. Approximately 500,000 cDNA molecules were obtained per 1 to 10 million input T cells, so each molecule approximated one T cell. The same protocol used for the earlier healthy control dataset was applied to prepare and sequence the patient libraries. Within a given batch, samples were prepared together, multiplexed and sequenced on the same HiSeq lane. For the original study's pipeline: MIGEC was used to process the raw barcoded reads, and molecular identifier groups with only a single read were discarded before consensus assembly and CDR3 extraction. Clonotype tables were post-analysed with VDJtools, normalizing diversity by down-sampling all datasets to the smallest sample size. To correct batch-related cross-sample contamination, repertoire overlap clustering matched CDR3 amino acid sequences but not nucleotide sequences. TCRdb trimmed public reads at Q25 via fastp, called clones via MiXCR and kept in-frame beta chains. Rows are unified per CDR3 protein, each entry keeping the most common DNA and genes. What appears here as the V and J calls and clone size reflects TCRdb's work, not the paper's. Counted in this sample were 740,000 or so distinct CDR3 sequences; roughly half of them appeared once. Around 4.5% of the sample is in the top ten clones.

To demonstrate the VDJtools post-analysis software, TCR beta repertoires were profiled from the peripheral blood of more than 10 young patients with multiple sclerosis. The patients with multiple sclerosis were children and adolescents between 6 and 15 years of age. From the cysteine through the phenylalanine, the CDR3 covers 14 amino acids. The read is trimmed to its CDR3 DNA, 42 bases read in frame from base 1. Trimming at the junction amounts to 0 bases on V and 2 bases on J, and the germline ends lie 8 bases apart. The germline V gene (reference sequence) supplies CDR1 WNHNN and CDR2 SYGVQD. As to this clonotype: The target of this receptor is not known. One base away there is no much larger clone; base qualities are not given.

The receptor was isolated from a girl between 10 and 17 years old with multiple sclerosis. Sequencing was done on a sample of blood. The sequence joins TRBV10-1 to TRBJ2-7; the D gene is perhaps TRBD1, from 5 matching bases. The DNA reads as follows: TGCGCCAGCAGTGAGTCGGGGCTAACCTACGAGCAGTACTTC. The resulting protein is CASSESGLTYEQYF.